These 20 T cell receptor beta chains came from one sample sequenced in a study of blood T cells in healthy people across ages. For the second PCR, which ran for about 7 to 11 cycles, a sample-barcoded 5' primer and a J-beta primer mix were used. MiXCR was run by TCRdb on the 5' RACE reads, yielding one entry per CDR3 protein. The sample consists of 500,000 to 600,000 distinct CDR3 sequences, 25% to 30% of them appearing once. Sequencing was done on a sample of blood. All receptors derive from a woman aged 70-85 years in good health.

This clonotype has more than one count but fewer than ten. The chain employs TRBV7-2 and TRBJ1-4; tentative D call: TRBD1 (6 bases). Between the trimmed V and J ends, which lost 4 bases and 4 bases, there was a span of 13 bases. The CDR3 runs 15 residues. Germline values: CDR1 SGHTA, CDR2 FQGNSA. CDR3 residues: CASSSRTELNEKLFF. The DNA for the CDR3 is TGTGCCAGCAGCTCTCGGACAGAGCTTAATGAAAAACTGTTTTTT.

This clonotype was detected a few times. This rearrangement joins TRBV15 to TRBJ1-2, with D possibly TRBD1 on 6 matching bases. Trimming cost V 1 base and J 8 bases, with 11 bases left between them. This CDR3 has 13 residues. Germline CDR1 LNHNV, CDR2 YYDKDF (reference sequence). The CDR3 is CATSRALDRGYTF. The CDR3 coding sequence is TGTGCCACCAGCAGAGCCTTGGACAGAGGCTACACCTTC. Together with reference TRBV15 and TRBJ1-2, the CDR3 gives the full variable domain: DAMVIQNPRYQVTQFGKPVTLSCSQTLNHNVMYWYQQKSSQAPKLLFHYYDKDFNNEADTPDNFQSRRPNTSFCFLDIRSPGLGDTAMYLCATSRALDRGYTFGSGTRLTVV.

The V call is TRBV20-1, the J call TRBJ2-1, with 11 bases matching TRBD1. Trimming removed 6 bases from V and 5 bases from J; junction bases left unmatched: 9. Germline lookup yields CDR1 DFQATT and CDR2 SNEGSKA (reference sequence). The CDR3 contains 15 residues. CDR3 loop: CSAKGGTGGDNEQFF. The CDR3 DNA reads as TGCAGTGCAAAAGGGGGGACAGGGGGGGACAATGAGCAGTTCTTC.

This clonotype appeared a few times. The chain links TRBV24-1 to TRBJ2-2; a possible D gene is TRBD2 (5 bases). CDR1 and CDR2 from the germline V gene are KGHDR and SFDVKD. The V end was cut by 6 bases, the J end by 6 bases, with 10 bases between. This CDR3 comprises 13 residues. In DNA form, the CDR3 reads TGTGCCACCAGTCTTCTCGGGGCCGGGGAGCTGTTTTTT. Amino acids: CATSLLGAGELFF.

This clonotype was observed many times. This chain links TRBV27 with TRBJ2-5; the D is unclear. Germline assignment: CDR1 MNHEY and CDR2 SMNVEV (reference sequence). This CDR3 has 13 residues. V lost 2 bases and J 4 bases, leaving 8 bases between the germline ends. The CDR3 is CASSLNGAETQYF. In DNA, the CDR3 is TGTGCCAGCAGTTTAAACGGTGCAGAGACCCAGTACTTC.

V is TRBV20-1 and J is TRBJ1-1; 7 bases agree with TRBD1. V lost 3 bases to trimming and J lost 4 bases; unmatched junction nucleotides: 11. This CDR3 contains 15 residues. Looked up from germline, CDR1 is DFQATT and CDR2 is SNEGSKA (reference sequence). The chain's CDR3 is CSASHSRGRLTEAFF. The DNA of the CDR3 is TGCAGTGCTAGCCACAGTAGGGGGCGCCTCACTGAAGCTTTCTTT.

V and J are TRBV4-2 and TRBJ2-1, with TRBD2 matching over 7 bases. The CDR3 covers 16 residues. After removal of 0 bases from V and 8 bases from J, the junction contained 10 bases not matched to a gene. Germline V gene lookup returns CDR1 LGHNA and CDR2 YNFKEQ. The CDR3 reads CASSQESRGGLDEQFF. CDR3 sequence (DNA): TGTGCCAGCAGCCAAGAATCCCGCGGGGGACTGGATGAGCAGTTCTTC.

As DNA, the CDR3 is TGCGCCAGCAGCACCGATCAGAACACCTACGAGCAGTACTTC. Translated: CASSTDQNTYEQYF. J is TRBJ2-7 and V is TRBV5-1; no clear D. V shed 4 bases and J shed 2 bases, with 13 bases lying between them. This CDR3 has 14 amino acids. CDR1 and CDR2 (germline): SGHRS, YFSETQ.

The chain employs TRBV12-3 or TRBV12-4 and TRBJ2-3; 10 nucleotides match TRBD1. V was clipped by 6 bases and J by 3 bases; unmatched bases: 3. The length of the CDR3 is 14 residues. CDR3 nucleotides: TGTGCCAGCAGGAGACAGGGGGCGACAGATACGCAGTATTTT. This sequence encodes CASRRQGATDTQYF.

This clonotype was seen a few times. The CDR3 DNA reads TGTGCCAGCAGCCAAGAAGGACAGGGGTGGGAGCTGTTTTTT. Its translation is CASSQEGQGWELFF. The gene calls are TRBV4-2 and TRBJ2-2, with 9 bases matching TRBD1. CDR1 LGHNA and CDR2 YNFKEQ come from the germline V gene. The CDR3 is 14 residues long. Unmatched junction bases numbered 2, after V lost 0 bases and J lost 9 bases.

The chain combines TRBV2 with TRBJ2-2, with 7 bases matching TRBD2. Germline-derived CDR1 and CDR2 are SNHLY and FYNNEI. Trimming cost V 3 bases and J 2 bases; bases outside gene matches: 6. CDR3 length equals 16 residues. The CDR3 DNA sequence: TGTGCCAGCAGTGACCCATTAGCGGGCAACACCGGGGAGCTGTTTTTT. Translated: CASSDPLAGNTGELFF.

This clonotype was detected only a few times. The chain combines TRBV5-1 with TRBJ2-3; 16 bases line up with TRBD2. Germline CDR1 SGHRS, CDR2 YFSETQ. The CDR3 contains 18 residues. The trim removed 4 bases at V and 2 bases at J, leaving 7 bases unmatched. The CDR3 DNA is TGCGCCAGCAGCCCCGGGGGACTAGCGGGGGGGCTCACAGATACGCAGTATTTT. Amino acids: CASSPGGLAGGLTDTQYF.

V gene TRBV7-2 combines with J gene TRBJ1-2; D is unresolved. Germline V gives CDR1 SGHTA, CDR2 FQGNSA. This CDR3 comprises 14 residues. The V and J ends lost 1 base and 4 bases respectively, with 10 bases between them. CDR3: CASSLGRRGYGYTF. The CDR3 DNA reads TGTGCCAGCAGCTTAGGTCGGCGAGGCTATGGCTACACCTTC.

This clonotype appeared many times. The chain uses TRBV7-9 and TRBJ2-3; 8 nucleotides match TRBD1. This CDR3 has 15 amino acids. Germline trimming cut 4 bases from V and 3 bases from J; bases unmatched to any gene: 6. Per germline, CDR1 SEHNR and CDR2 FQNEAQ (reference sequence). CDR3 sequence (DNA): TGTGCCAGCAGCTCCGGACAGGGCCTGACAGATACGCAGTATTTT. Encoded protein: CASSSGQGLTDTQYF. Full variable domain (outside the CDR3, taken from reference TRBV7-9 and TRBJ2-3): DTGVSQNPRHKITKRGQNVTFRCDPISEHNRLYWYRQTLGQGPEFLTYFQNEAQLEKSRLLSDRFSAERPKGSFSTLEIQRTEQGDSAMYLCASSSGQGLTDTQYFGPGTRLTVL.

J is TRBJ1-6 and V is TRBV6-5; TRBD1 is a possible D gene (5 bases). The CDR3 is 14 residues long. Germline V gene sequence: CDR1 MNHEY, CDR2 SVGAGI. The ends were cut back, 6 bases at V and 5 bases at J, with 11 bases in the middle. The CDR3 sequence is CASSQDINNSPLHF. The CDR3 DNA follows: TGTGCCAGCAGCCAGGACATTAATAATTCACCCCTCCACTTT.

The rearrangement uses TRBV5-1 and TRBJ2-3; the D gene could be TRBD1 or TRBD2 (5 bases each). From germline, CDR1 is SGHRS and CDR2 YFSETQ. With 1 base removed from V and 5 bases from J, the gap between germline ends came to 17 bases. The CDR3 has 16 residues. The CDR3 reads CASSLQGRRGIDTQYF. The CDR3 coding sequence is TGCGCCAGCAGCTTGCAGGGCCGTAGAGGGATAGATACGCAGTATTTT.

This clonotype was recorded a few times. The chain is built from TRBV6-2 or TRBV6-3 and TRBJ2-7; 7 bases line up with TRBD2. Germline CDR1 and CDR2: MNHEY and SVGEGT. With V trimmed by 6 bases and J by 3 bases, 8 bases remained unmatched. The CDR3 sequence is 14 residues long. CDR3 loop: CASSSPGGGYEQYF. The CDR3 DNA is TGTGCCAGCAGCTCTCCTGGCGGGGGCTACGAGCAGTACTTC.

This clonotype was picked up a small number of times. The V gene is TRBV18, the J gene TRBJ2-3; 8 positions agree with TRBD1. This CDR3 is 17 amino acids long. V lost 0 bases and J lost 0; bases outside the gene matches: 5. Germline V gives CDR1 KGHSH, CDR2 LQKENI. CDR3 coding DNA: TGTGCCAGCTCACCACCGTGGACAGGGACTAGCACAGATACGCAGTATTTT. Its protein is CASSPPWTGTSTDTQYF.

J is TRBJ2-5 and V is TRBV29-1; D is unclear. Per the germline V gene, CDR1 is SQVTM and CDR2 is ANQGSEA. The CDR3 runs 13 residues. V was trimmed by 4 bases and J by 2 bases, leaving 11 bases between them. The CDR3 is CSVGGGPQETQYF. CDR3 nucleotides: TGCAGCGTTGGGGGTGGACCACAAGAGACCCAGTACTTC.

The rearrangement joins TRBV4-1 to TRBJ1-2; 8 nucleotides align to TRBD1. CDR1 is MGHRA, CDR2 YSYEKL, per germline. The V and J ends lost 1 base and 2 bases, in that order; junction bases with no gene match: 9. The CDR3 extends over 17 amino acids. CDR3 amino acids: CASSQGPRQGANYGYTF. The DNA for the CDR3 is TGCGCCAGCAGCCAAGGACCTAGGCAGGGGGCAAACTATGGCTACACCTTC.